This TCR beta chain appears in the sequencing data of a study of human versus mouse CDR3 diversity and MHC coevolution. Study-level findings and limits: Human CDR3s averaged more deletions and insertions than mouse CDR3s. The lowest clonal inequality scores came from two of three human donors.

Profiling relied on immunoSEQ multiplex PCR, and the TCRdb table lists in-frame clones only, not all of them. The sample has about 81,000 clones; roughly 95% are singletons. Worth noting for this clone: Antigen specificity is unknown.

Per germline, CDR1 SGHNT and CDR2 YYREEE (reference sequence). The trim removed 3 bases at V and 7 bases at J, leaving 13 bases unmatched. This CDR3 region has 16 residues. The TCR comes from a person between 25 and 75 years old in good health. The gene calls are TRBV5-4 and TRBJ2-1; TRBD2 aligns across 7 bases. Sequenced material: naive CD4+ T cells from blood. Documented subset: CD45RO-negative CD62L-positive naive CD4 T cells. The CDR3 reads CASSSWGGGPRNEQFF. CDR3 nucleotides: TGTGCCAGCAGCTCCTGGGGGGGAGGGCCTAGGAATGAGCAGTTCTTC.